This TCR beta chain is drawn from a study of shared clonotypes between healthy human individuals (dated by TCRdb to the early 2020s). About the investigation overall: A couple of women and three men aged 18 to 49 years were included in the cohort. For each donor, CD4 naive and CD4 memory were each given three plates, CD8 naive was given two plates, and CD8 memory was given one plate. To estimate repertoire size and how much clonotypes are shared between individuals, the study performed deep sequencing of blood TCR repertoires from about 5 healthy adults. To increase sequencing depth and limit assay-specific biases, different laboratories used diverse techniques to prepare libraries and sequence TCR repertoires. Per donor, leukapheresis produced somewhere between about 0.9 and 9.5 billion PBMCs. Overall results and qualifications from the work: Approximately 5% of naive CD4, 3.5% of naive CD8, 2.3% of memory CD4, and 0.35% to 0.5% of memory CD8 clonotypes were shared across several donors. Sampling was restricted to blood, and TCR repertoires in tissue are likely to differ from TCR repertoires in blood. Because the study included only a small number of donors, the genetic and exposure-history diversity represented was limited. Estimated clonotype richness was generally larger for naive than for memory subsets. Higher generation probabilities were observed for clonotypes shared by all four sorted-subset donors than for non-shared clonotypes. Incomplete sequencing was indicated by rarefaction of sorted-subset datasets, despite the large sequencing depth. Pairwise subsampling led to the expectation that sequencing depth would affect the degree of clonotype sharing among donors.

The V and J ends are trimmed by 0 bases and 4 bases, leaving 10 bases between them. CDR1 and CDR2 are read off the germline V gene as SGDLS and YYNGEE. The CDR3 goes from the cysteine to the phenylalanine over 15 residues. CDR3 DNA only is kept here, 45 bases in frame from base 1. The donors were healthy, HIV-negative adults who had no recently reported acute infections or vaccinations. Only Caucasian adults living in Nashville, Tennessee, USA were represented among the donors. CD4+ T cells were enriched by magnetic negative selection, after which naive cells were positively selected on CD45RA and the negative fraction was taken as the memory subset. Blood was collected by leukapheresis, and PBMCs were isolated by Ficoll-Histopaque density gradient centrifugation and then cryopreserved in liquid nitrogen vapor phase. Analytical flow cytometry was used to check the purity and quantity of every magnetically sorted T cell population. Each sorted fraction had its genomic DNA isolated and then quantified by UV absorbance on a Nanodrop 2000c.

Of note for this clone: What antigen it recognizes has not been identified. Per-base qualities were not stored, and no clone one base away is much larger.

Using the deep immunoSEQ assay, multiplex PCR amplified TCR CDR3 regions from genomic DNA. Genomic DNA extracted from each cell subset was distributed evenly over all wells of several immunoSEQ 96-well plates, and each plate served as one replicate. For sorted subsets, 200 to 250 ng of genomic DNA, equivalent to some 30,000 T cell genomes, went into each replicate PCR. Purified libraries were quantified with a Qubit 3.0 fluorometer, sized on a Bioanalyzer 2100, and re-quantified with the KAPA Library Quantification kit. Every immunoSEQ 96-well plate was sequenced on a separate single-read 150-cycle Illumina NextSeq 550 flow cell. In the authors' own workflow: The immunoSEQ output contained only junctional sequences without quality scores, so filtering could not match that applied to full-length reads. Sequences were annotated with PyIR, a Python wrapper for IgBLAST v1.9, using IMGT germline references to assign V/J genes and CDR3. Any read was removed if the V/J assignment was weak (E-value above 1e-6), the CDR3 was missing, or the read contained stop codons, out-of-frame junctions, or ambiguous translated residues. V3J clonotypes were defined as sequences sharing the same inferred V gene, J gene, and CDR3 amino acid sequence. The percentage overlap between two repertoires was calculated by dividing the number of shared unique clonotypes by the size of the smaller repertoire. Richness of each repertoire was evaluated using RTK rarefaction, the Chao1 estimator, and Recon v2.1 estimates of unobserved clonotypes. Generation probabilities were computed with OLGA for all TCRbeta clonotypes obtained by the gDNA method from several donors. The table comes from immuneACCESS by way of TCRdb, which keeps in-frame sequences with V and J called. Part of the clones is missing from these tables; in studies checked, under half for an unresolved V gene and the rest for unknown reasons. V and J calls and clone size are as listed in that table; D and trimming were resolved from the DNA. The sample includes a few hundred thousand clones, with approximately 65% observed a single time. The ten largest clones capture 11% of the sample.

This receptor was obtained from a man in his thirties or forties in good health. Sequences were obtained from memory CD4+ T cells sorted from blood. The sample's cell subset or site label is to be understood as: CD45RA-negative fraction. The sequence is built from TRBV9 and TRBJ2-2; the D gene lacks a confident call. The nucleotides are TGTGCCAGCAGCGTAGGTCCCAGGCCCACCGGGGAGCTGTTTTTT. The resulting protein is CASSVGPRPTGELFF.